This TCR beta chain emerged from a study of T cells in Graves' hyperthyroidism and ophthalmopathy. Study at large: The initial diagnosis was the point when peripheral blood was collected, ahead of any treatment. Overall study findings and caveats: Among thyroid clonotypes expanded above 0.001, most also appeared in blood.

Germline CDR1 reads LGHNA; CDR2 reads YNFKEQ. Trimming stripped 0 bases from V and 9 bases from J, with 5 bases between. The CDR3 length is 11 residues. This clonotype has more than one count but fewer than ten. Its antigen is currently unknown. The CDR3 regions of TCR beta were amplified from RNA transcripts. HTBI primers were employed in a first-round RT-PCR of the TCR CDR3. TCRdb processed the multiplex PCR reads anew with MiXCR; each CDR3 protein has one entry. Of 350,000 to 400,000 distinct CDR3 sequences in the sample, under 15% were seen once. Researchers defined stable Graves' hyperthyroidism as no ophthalmopathy progression within 18 months. PBMCs were derived from 7.5 to 10 ml fresh peripheral blood.

This clonotype was obtained from a woman aged 25 to 39 with Graves' hyperthyroidism. The chain has TRBV4-2 and TRBJ1-1, with D unclear. The sequenced material came from blood. The CDR3 region is CASSQDKKAFF. CDR3 DNA sequence: TGTGCCAGCAGCCAAGATAAAAAAGCTTTCTTT.